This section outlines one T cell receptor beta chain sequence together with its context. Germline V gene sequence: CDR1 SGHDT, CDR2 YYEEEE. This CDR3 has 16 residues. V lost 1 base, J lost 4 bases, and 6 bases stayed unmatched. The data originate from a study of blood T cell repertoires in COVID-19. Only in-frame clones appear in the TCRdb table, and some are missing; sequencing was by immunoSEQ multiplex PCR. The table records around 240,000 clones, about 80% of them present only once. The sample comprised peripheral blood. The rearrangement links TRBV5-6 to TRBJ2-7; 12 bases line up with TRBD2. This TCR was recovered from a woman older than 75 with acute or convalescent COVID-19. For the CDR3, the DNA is TGTGCCAGCAGCTTGCGTACTAGCGGGGGGCGGTACGAGCAGTACTTC. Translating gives CASSLRTSGGRYEQYF.